The clone carrying this T cell receptor beta chain has ten or more counts. What it recognizes is unknown. Researchers used 5'RACE with constant-segment primers to make TCR alpha and TCR beta cDNA libraries that carry sample barcodes and UMIs. TCRdb re-called the 5' RACE reads through MiXCR, storing one row per CDR3 protein. The sample contains some 31,000 distinct CDR3 sequences, approximately 12% of which appear only once. V shed 7 bases and J shed 7 bases, with 20 bases lying between them. Germline V gene lookup returns CDR1 LGHDT and CDR2 YNNKEL (reference sequence). CDR3 length: 15 amino acids. The source of the sample is a study of T-cell memory formation after mild COVID-19. Study-level information: There were largely donor-specific TCR clusters.

Study observations and caveats: In pre-infection memory, a portion of responding clones appeared, which suggested that cross-reactive memory joined. Among clones contracting day 15 to 85, CD4/CD8 was balanced, whereas later expanders leaned CD4+.

The clonotype comes from an adult woman who had mild COVID-19 (a few samples of this study predate the infection). Cell type and time point are not known. Specimen: PBMCs or a T cell subset sorted from them (not recorded which). This chain links TRBV3-1 with TRBJ2-1; TRBD1 or TRBD2 may be the D gene (5 bases each). DNA for the CDR3: TGTGCCAGCACCCACGGTCGGGACGTTATAAATGAGCAGTTCTTC. It encodes CASTHGRDVINEQFF.